The clone carrying this TCR beta chain was detected a few times. Germline V gene sequence: CDR1 SGHTA, CDR2 FQGNSA. V dropped 1 base and J dropped 0; count of bases not matched to a gene: 2. The CDR3 has 16 amino acids. This sample is drawn from a study of blood T cell repertoires in COVID-19. At the level of the study: COVID-19 samples collected from the United States, Italy and Spain covered acute and convalescent phases. T cells, B-cell-depleted T cells, or PBMCs supplied cDNA or gDNA.

Per the authors' pipeline: Reference gene primer amplification gave nucleated cell count estimates. Clones were read by immunoSEQ multiplex PCR, and TCRdb kept only the in-frame ones, dropping some. V, J and clone size are those of that table, while D and trimming were read from the DNA. The sample yields about 140,000 clones, over 80% seen once. Enrolment of Seattle patients took place during active infection, and they were followed longitudinally. This clonotype was sampled from a man aged 25 to 40 with COVID-19, enrolled during active disease. V gene TRBV7-2 combines with J gene TRBJ2-2, with 7 bases that match TRBD2. The sample taken for sequencing was peripheral blood. This CDR3 is CASSLVAGANTGELFF. CDR3 bases: TGTGCCAGCAGCTTAGTGGCGGGAGCGAACACCGGGGAGCTGTTTTTT. The full variable domain, in which reference TRBV7-2 and TRBJ2-2 provide the parts outside the CDR3, is GAGVSQSPSNKVTEKGKDVELRCDPISGHTALYWYRQSLGQGLEFLIYFQGNSAPDKSGLPSDRFSAERTGGSVSTLTIQRTQQEDSAVYLCASSLVAGANTGELFFGEGSRLTVL.